The sequence of this T cell receptor beta chain was determined in a study of regulatory T cells in long-lasting Graves disease. Sequencing libraries for TCR beta were prepared with iRepertoire HTBI primers and Arm-PCR of CDR3 regions. TCRdb analysed the multiplex PCR reads with MiXCR anew, one entry per CDR3 protein. The sample yields roughly 380,000 distinct CDR3 sequences, around 15% seen once. Time point denoted: newly diagnosed GD, antithyroid drugs for less than 3 months. Extracted PBMC RNA gave rise to the TCR library. Study outcomes and limitations: TRBV28, TRBJ1-2 and TRBJ2-5 were segments that persistent disease favored. The TCR repertoire of persistent Graves' patients was less diverse than that of newly diagnosed ones.

V gave up 3 bases and J gave up 1 base, with 18 bases separating them. CDR3 length: 16 amino acids. CDR1 is DFQATT and CDR2 is SNEGSKA in the germline V gene (reference sequence). This clonotype has at least ten counts. The antigen is undetermined. This sample also appeared in a second study, on T cells in Graves' hyperthyroidism and ophthalmopathy. As reported in that work: The HTBI set primed first-round TCR CDR3 RT-PCR.

The receptor was derived from a middle-aged man with Graves disease. The chain is built from TRBV20-1 and TRBJ1-1; weak D call: TRBD1 (6 bases). Material: peripheral blood mononuclear cells (PBMCs), obtained at new diagnosis, from a patient treated with antithyroid drugs. CDR3 DNA: TGCAGTGCTAGGTATCTTCTGGGGGCGGGGAACACTGAAGCTTTCTTT. Translating it yields CSARYLLGAGNTEAFF.